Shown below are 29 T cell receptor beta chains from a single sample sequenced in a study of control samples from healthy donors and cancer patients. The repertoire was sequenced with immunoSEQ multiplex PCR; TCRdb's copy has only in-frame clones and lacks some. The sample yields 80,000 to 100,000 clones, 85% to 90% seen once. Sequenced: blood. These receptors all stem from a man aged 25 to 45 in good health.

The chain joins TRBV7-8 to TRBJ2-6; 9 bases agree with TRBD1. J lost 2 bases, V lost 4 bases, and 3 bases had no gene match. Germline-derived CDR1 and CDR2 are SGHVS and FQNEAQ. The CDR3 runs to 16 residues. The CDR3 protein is CASSSYRGPGANVLTF. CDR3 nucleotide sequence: TGTGCCAGCAGCTCATACAGGGGGCCTGGGGCCAACGTCCTGACTTTC.

The DNA of the CDR3 is TGTGCCAGCAGTTTATGGGGGAGGGTTTTAAATGAGCAGTTCTTC. This gives the protein CASSLWGRVLNEQFF. J is TRBJ2-1 and V is TRBV27; TRBD2 aligns across 7 bases. Germline-derived CDR1 and CDR2 are MNHEY and SMNVEV (reference sequence). This CDR3 spans 15 amino acids. Losses at the gene ends were 1 base for V and 7 bases for J; bases not matched to a gene: 7.

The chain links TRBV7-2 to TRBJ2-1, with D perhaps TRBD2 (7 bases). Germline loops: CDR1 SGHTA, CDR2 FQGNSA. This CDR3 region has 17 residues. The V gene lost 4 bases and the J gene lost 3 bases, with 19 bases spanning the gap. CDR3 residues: CASSSPSGASGYNEQFF. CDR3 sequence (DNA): TGTGCCAGCAGCTCCCCCTCAGGGGCTAGCGGCTACAATGAGCAGTTCTTC.

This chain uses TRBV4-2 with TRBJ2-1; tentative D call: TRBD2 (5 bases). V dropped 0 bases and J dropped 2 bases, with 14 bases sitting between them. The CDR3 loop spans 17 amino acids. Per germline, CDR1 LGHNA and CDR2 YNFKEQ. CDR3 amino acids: CASSQDYGLRAYNEQFF. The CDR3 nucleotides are TGTGCCAGCAGCCAAGATTATGGACTCCGAGCCTACAATGAGCAGTTCTTC.

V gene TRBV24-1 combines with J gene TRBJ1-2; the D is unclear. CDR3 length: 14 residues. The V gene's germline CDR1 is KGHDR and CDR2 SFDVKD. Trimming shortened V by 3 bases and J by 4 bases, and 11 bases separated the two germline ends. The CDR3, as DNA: TGTGCCACCAGTGATAGAGGAAGAGGCTATGGCTACACCTTC. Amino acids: CATSDRGRGYGYTF.

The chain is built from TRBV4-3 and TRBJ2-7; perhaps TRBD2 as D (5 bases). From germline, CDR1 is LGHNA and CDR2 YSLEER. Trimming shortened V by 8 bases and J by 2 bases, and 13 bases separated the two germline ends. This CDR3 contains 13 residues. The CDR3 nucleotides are TGCGCCAGCGCTTGTCTAGCCCCCTACGAGCAGTACTTC. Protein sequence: CASACLAPYEQYF.

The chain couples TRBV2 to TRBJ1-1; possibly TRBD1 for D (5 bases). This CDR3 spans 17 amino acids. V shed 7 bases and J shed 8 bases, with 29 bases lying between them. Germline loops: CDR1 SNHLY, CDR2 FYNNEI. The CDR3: CASTGPSSLTGEEEAFF. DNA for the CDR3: TGTGCCAGCACCGGACCCTCAAGTTTGACGGGGGAAGAGGAAGCTTTCTTT.

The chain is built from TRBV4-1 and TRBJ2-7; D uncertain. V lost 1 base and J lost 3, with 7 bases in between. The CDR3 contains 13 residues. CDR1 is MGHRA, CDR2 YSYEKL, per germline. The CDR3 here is CASSQGPYYEQYF. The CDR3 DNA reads TGCGCCAGCAGCCAAGGGCCCTACTACGAGCAGTACTTC.

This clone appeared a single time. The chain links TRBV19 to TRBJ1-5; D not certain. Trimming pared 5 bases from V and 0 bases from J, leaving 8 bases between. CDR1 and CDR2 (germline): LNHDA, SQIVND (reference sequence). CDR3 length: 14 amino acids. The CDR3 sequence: CASSVLFSNQPQHF. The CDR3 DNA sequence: TGTGCCAGTAGTGTTTTGTTTAGCAATCAGCCCCAGCATTTT. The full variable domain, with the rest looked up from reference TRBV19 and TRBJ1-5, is DGGITQSPKYLFRKEGQNVTLSCEQNLNHDAMYWYRQDPGQGLRLIYYSQIVNDFQKGDIAEGYSVSREKKESFPLTVTSAQKNPTAFYLCASSVLFSNQPQHFGDGTRLSIL.

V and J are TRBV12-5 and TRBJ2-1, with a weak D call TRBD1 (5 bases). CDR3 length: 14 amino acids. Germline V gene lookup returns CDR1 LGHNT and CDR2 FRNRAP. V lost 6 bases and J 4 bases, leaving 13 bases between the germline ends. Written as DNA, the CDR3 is TGTGCTAGTGGGCCCGGACACGAGTACAATGAGCAGTTCTTC. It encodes CASGPGHEYNEQFF.

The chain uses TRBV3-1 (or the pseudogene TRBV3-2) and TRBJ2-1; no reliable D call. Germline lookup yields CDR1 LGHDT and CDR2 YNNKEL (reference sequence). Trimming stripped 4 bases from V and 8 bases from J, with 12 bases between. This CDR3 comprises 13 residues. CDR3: CASSRTLPHEQFF. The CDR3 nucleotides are TGTGCCAGCAGCCGAACACTTCCCCATGAGCAGTTCTTC.

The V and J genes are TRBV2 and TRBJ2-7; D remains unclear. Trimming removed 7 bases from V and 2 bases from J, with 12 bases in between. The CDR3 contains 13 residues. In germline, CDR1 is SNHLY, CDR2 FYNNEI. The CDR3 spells CASTLAGPYEQYF. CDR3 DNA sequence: TGTGCCAGCACCCTGGCAGGACCCTACGAGCAGTACTTC.

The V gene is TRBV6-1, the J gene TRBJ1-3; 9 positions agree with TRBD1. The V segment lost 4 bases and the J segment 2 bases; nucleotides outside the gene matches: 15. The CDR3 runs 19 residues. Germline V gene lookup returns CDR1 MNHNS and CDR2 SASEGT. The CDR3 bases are TGTGCCAGCAGTGTTAGATGGGGGGGACAGGGCTTAACTGGAAACACCATATATTTT. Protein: CASSVRWGGQGLTGNTIYF.

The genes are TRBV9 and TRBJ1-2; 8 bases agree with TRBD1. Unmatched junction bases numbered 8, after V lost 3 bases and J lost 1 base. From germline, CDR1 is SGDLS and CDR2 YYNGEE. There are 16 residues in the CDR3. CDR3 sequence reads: CASSEGQVNVNYGYTF. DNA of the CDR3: TGTGCCAGCAGCGAGGGACAGGTGAATGTTAACTATGGCTACACCTTC.

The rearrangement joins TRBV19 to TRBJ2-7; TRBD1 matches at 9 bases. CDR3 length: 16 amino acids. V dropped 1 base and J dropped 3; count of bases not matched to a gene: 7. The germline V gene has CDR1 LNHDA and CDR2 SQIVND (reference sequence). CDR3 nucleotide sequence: TGTGCCAGTAGTATAGTCCCGGGACAGGGTCGCTACGAGCAGTACTTC. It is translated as CASSIVPGQGRYEQYF.

CDR3 loop: CATTALGGSADTQYF. CDR3 sequence (DNA): TGTGCCACCACAGCATTGGGCGGGAGTGCAGATACGCAGTATTTT. This chain links TRBV19 with TRBJ2-3; TRBD2 agrees at 7 bases. The CDR3 is 15 amino acids. Germline loops: CDR1 LNHDA, CDR2 SQIVND (reference sequence). The V gene end was trimmed by 10 bases and the J gene end by 4 bases; junction bases not matched to a gene: 14.

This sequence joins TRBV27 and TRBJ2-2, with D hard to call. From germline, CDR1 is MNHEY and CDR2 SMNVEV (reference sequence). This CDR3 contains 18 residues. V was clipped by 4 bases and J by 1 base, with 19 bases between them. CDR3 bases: TGTGCCAGCAGTTCCCGAACTACCGCGGCTCTGAACACCGGGGAGCTGTTTTTT. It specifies CASSSRTTAALNTGELFF.

The CDR3 region is CASIALAFYYNEQFF. In DNA, the CDR3 is TGTGCCAGCATCGCACTAGCGTTTTACTACAATGAGCAGTTCTTC. The rearrangement links TRBV2 to TRBJ2-1, with 7 positions matching TRBD2. The CDR3 is 15 residues long. Germline CDR1 SNHLY, CDR2 FYNNEI. V dropped 7 bases and J dropped 3; count of bases not matched to a gene: 9.

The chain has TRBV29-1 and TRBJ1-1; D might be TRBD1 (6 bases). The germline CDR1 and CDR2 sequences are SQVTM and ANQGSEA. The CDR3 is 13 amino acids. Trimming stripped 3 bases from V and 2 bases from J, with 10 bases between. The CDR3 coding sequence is TGCAGCGTTGAGAGGACAGATAACACTGAAGCTTTCTTT. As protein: CSVERTDNTEAFF.

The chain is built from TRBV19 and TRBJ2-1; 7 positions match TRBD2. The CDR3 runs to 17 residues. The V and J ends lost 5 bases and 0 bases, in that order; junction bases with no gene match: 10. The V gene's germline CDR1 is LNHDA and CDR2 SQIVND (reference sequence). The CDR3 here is CASSLGSGISSYNEQFF. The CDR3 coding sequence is TGTGCCAGTAGTCTAGGAAGCGGGATCAGCTCCTACAATGAGCAGTTCTTC.

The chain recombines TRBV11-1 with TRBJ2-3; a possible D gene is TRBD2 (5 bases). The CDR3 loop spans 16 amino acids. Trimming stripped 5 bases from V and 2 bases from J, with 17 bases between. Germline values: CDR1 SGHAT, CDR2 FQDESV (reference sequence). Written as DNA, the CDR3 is TGTGCCAGCAGCCCCCTTGCGGGTATGTTCACAGATACGCAGTATTTT. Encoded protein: CASSPLAGMFTDTQYF.

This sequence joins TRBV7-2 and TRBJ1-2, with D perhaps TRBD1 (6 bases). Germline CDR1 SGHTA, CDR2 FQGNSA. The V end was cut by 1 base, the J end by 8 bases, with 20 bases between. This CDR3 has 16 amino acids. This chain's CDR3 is CASSLVPGAGRTGYTF. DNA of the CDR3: TGTGCCAGCAGCTTAGTTCCGGGGGCTGGAAGGACGGGCTACACCTTC.

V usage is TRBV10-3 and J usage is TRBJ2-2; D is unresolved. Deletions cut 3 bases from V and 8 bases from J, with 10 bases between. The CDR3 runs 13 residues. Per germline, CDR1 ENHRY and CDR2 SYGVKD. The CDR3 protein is CAISEGSLGELFF. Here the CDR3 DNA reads TGTGCCATCAGTGAAGGCTCCCTGGGGGAGCTGTTTTTT.

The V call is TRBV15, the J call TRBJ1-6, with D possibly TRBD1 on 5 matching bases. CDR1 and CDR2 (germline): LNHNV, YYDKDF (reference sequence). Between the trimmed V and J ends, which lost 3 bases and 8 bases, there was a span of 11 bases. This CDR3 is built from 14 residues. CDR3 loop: CATSRTGTDSPLHF. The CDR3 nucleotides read TGTGCCACCAGCAGGACTGGGACGGATTCACCCCTCCACTTT.

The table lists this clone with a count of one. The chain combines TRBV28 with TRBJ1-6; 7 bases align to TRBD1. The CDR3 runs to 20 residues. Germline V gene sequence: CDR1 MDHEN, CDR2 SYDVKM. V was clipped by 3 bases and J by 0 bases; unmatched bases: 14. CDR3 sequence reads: CASSFLRQGAYSSYNSPLHF. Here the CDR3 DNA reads TGTGCCAGCAGTTTCTTGCGACAGGGTGCTTACAGCTCCTATAATTCACCCCTCCACTTT.

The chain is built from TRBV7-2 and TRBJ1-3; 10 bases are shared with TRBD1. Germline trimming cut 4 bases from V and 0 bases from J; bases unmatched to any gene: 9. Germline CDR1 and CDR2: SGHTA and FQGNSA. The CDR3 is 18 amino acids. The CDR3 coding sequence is TGTGCCAGCAGCTCATCCCCGACAGGGGGCCTCTCTGGAAACACCATATATTTT. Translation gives CASSSSPTGGLSGNTIYF. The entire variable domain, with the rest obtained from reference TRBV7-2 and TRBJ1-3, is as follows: GAGVSQSPSNKVTEKGKDVELRCDPISGHTALYWYRQSLGQGLEFLIYFQGNSAPDKSGLPSDRFSAERTGGSVSTLTIQRTQQEDSAVYLCASSSSPTGGLSGNTIYFGEGSWLTVV.

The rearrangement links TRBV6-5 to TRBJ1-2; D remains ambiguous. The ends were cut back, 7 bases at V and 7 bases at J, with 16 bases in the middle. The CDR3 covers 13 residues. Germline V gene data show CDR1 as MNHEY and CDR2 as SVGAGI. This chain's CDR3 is CASTVRVSLGYTF. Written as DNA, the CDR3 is TGTGCCAGCACTGTAAGGGTGAGCCTTGGCTACACCTTC.

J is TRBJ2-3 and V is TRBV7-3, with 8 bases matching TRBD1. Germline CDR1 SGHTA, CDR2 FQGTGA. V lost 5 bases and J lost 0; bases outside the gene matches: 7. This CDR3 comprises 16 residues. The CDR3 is CASSPKGQASTDTQYF. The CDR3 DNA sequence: TGTGCCAGCAGCCCCAAGGGACAGGCCAGCACAGATACGCAGTATTTT.

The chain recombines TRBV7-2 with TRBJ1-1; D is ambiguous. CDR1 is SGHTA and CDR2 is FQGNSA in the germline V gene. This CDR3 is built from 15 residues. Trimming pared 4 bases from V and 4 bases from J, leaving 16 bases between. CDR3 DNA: TGTGCCAGCAGCTCAAGCCGACGGGCGTCCACTGAAGCTTTCTTT. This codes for CASSSSRRASTEAFF. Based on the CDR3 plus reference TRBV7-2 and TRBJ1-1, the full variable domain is GAGVSQSPSNKVTEKGKDVELRCDPISGHTALYWYRQSLGQGLEFLIYFQGNSAPDKSGLPSDRFSAERTGGSVSTLTIQRTQQEDSAVYLCASSSSRRASTEAFFGQGTRLTVV.